Below, 2 T cell receptor beta chains from the same sample are listed, as sequenced in a study of vaccination and CD4 T cells after COVID-19. An Oncomine TCR Beta short-read assay was used to sequence the DNA from cultured CD4+ T cells. TCRdb recomputed calls from the PCR reads with MiXCR, one row per CDR3 protein. The data contain 15,000 or so distinct CDR3 sequences, 42% of them singletons. These receptors' antigens are unknown. Treatment here: roughly nine-day PBMC culture with coronavirus spike peptide pools or control peptides (ViraFEST assay). The sample consisted of cultured CD4+ T cells from blood. These TCRs come from a human donor with COVID-19.

This clonotype was seen only a few times. One end of the junction does not line up with germline, which may come from a read error. This rearrangement joins TRBV5-3 to TRBJ1-3; the D is unclear. TRBV5-3 is an ORF; its function is uncertain. The CDR3 is 14 residues long. The CDR3 region has the DNA TGTGCCAGCAGCTTGGCGTTAGATAGAAACACCATATATTTT. Amino acids: CASSLALDRNTIYF.

This rearrangement joins TRBV11-1 to TRBJ1-1; no definite D call. Trimming took 4 bases from V and 3 from J, leaving 9 bases between them. The CDR3 has 13 residues. Germline V gene data show CDR1 as SGHAT and CDR2 as FQDESV (reference sequence). CDR3 DNA: TGTGCCAGCAGCTGGCACCGGGACACTGAAGCTTTCTTT. Translated: CASSWHRDTEAFF.